This TCR beta chain was captured by sequencing in a study of shared clonotypes between healthy human individuals. CDR1 is DFQATT, CDR2 SNEGSKA, per germline (reference sequence). CDR3 length: 11 residues. The V gene lost 4 bases and the J gene lost 5 bases, with 9 bases spanning the gap. Authors' methods: Junction-only immunoSEQ sequences carried no quality scores, so filtering differed. Sequencing used immunoSEQ multiplex PCR; TCRdb keeps in-frame clones, though not all of them. V and J calls plus clone size are reproduced from that table; the DNA served to infer D and trimming. The sample carries about 2 million clones, 95% recorded once. Details on this clone: Its specificity is unknown.

General study points: It was observed that approximately 5% of naive CD4 clonotypes were shared across several donors. Relative to their counterparts shared across all four donors, non-shared clonotypes exhibited diminished generation probabilities.

This sequence joins TRBV20-1 and TRBJ2-7; tentatively, D is TRBD2 (6 bases). The sequenced sample consisted of naive CD4+ T cells sorted from blood. Described subset: CD45RA+ positively selected. This receptor was identified in a man aged 18 to 29 in good health. The CDR3 protein is CSATREDEQYF. The DNA for the CDR3 is TGCAGTGCTACCAGGGAGGACGAGCAGTACTTC.